What follows is one TCR beta chain and its context. Its target is unknown. This entry comes from a study of cytomegalovirus exposure and HLA in healthy donors. Study-level points and caveats: The study designated 150 or so TCR beta chains cytomegalovirus-associated.

Donors likely had unrecorded immune exposures despite being nominally healthy when sampled. PCR employed 60 Vbeta and 13 Jbeta primers. Using immunoSEQ multiplex PCR, the repertoire was profiled, and TCRdb retains in-frame clones only, with some absent. The sample shows about 190,000 clones, roughly 75% of them seen only once. Germline CDR1 SGHVS, CDR2 FQNEAQ. This CDR3 comprises 16 residues. V was clipped by 5 bases and J by 6 bases, with 21 bases between them. The source is a man aged 25 to 45 in good health and CMV-seropositive. The sample comprised PBMCs. The V and J genes are TRBV7-8 and TRBJ2-3, with D tentatively TRBD1 (6 bases). The CDR3 DNA reads TGTGCCAGCAGCACAACAGGGACCCTTGGGGCGGATACGCAGTATTTT. Translating gives CASSTTGTLGADTQYF. Filled out from reference TRBV7-8 and TRBJ2-3, the complete variable domain reads GAGVSQSPRYKVAKRGQDVALRCDPISGHVSLFWYQQALGQGPEFLTYFQNEAQLDKSGLPSDRFFAERPEGSVSTLKIQRTQQEDSAVYLCASSTTGTLGADTQYFGPGTRLTVL.